This passage covers 7 T cell receptor beta chains from one sample sequenced in a study of Tregs in tolerant kidney transplant recipients. The protocol was immunoSEQ multiplex PCR, while the TCRdb copy is restricted to in-frame clones and leaves out a portion. The sample holds about 77,000 clones, roughly 98% seen once. The sequences come from CD4+ T cells from blood, collected before the transplant. The origin of the receptors is a human donor who received a combined kidney and bone marrow transplant.

The chain combines TRBV30 with TRBJ1-4; 7 bases are a match to TRBD1. The trim removed 5 bases at V and 7 bases at J, leaving 4 bases unmatched. Germline values: CDR1 GTSNPN, CDR2 SVGIG (reference sequence). The CDR3 runs to 12 residues. In DNA, the CDR3 is TGTGCCTGGGGACAGGTTGCTGAAAAACTGTTTTTT. This sequence encodes CAWGQVAEKLFF.

The gene calls are TRBV11-3 and TRBJ2-3, with TRBD2 identical over 10 bases. Looked up from germline, CDR1 is SGHNT and CDR2 is YENEEA. J gave up 2 bases and V 3 bases, and 2 bases lay outside the gene matches. The CDR3 totals 15 residues. The CDR3 DNA reads TGTGCCAGCAGCTTGGGGACTAGCGTCACAGATACGCAGTATTTT. Amino acid sequence: CASSLGTSVTDTQYF.

This clone is a singleton in its sample. CDR3 in DNA: TGTGCCAGCAGCATCGGGACTGGGCGAGCTAACAATGAGCAGTTCTTC. It specifies CASSIGTGRANNEQFF. The gene calls are TRBV9 and TRBJ2-1, with D tentatively TRBD2 (6 bases). CDR3 length: 16 residues. The V end lost 4 bases, the J end lost 5 bases, and 19 bases lay between the germline ends. Germline assignment: CDR1 SGDLS and CDR2 YYNGEE. Looking up the rest from reference TRBV9 and TRBJ2-1 gives the full variable domain: DSGVTQTPKHLITATGQRVTLRCSPRSGDLSVYWYQQSLDQGLQFLIQYYNGEERAKGNILERFSAQQFPDLHSELNLSSLELGDSALYFCASSIGTGRANNEQFFGPGTRLTVL.

V gene TRBV4-1 combines with J gene TRBJ1-3, with a possible D match to TRBD1 (6 bases). V gave up 2 bases and J gave up 3 bases, with 11 bases separating them. Germline V gene sequence: CDR1 MGHRA, CDR2 YSYEKL. The CDR3 extends over 15 amino acids. DNA of the CDR3: TGCGCCAGCAGCCAAACCGGGACACGTGGAAACACCATATATTTT. Encoded protein: CASSQTGTRGNTIYF.

The chain carries TRBV29-1 and TRBJ2-1; 10 positions agree with TRBD2. The CDR3 runs to 19 residues. Unmatched junction bases numbered 20, after V lost 7 bases and J lost 2 bases. The V gene's germline CDR1 is SQVTM and CDR2 ANQGSEA. CDR3 nucleotide sequence: TGCAGCGGCCAGCGGGGGGGCAAAAGTGAGGTCGGCCCCTACAATGAGCAGTTCTTC. Its protein product is CSGQRGGKSEVGPYNEQFF.

The chain links TRBV10-3 to TRBJ2-7; TRBD1 might be the D (6 bases). The CDR3 contains 14 residues. The germline V gene has CDR1 ENHRY and CDR2 SYGVKD. The V gene lost 1 base and the J gene lost 3 bases, with 10 bases spanning the gap. Here the CDR3 reads CAISELTGIYEQYF. In DNA form, the CDR3 reads TGTGCCATCAGTGAGTTAACAGGGATCTACGAGCAGTACTTC.

The J gene is TRBJ2-1, the V gene TRBV11-2, with 8 bases aligning to TRBD2. The CDR3 totals 15 residues. The junction had 10 bases not matched to a gene; V was cut back by 3 bases and J by 9 bases. Germline V gives CDR1 SGHAT, CDR2 FQNNGV. CDR3 DNA sequence: TGTGCCAGCAGCTTCCAGGGAGCGGGGGAGGGTGAGCAGTTCTTC. This sequence encodes CASSFQGAGEGEQFF. Complete variable domain (other parts from reference TRBV11-2 and TRBJ2-1): EAGVAQSPRYKIIEKRQSVAFWCNPISGHATLYWYQQILGQGPKLLIQFQNNGVVDDSQLPKDRFSAERLKGVDSTLKIQPAKLEDSAVYLCASSFQGAGEGEQFFGPGTRLTVL.